This entry lists 17 T cell receptor delta chains sequenced from one sample in a study of gamma-delta T cells after stem cell transplantation. TCRdb fed the RT-PCR reads into CATT to redo clone calling. Of thousands of delta-chain clones detected, roughly 2.7% appear once; the ten largest clones hold 21%. What was sequenced was gamma-delta T cells. Receptors were obtained from a human donor. It is not recorded whose cells these are; they may come from a transplant donor.

This clone is medium-sized. Other DNA sequences in this sample translate to the same CDR3. The chain has TRDV2 and TRDJ1; 7 positions agree with TRDD3. The CDR3 extends over 15 amino acids. The germline CDR1 and CDR2 sequences are GEAIGNYY and EKD. V lost 4 bases and J lost 0; bases outside the gene matches: 7. The CDR3 nucleotides read TGTGCCTGTGATCTGCTGGGGATAAACACCGATAAACTCATCTTT. Translation: CACDLLGINTDKLIF.

Remarks on this clone: This probably arose from a read error, given a far larger clone one base away. The same CDR3 arises from other DNA sequences in this sample as well. The chain carries TRDV2 and TRDJ1, with 8 bases identical to TRDD3. The germline gives CDR1 GEAIGNYY, CDR2 EKD. CDR3 length: 17 residues. CDR3 amino acids: CACDPILGATSTDKLIF. The CDR3 DNA is TGCGCCTGTGACCCGATACTGGGGGCCACCTCCACCGATAAACTCATCTTT.

A word on this clone: This probably arose from a read error, given a far larger clone one base away. This sample also contains other DNA sequences that code for the same CDR3. The CDR3 coding sequence is TGTGCCTGTGACACCGTGCGGCCGGGGGAGATCAGTTCCTGGGACACCCGACAGATGTTTTTC. Amino acid sequence: CACDTVRPGEISSWDTRQMFF. The chain combines TRDV2 with TRDJ3; tentatively, D is TRDD3 (6 bases). Germline V gene data show CDR1 as GEAIGNYY and CDR2 as EKD. V gave up 0 bases and J gave up 1 base, with 21 bases separating them. This CDR3 has 21 amino acids.

By sample share, this clone is medium-sized. The chain is built from TRDV2 and TRDJ3, with D maybe TRDD3 (6 bases). This CDR3 spans 21 amino acids. The V end was cut by 0 bases, the J end by 0 bases, with 20 bases between. Germline CDR1 reads GEAIGNYY; CDR2 reads EKD. The CDR3 sequence: CACDTAGAPLLSSWDTRQMFF. The CDR3 coding sequence is TGTGCCTGTGACACCGCTGGGGCTCCCCTCTTGAGCTCCTGGGACACCCGACAGATGTTTTTC.

Note on this clone: The amino acid sequence in TCRdb belongs to a much larger clone and departs from this DNA's translation at residue 10, likely a sequencing read error; the sequence shown is translated from the DNA. The V call is TRDV2, the J call TRDJ1, with 9 positions matching TRDD3. Looked up from germline, CDR1 is GEAIGNYY and CDR2 is EKD. The CDR3 has 19 residues. The junction had 16 bases not matched to a gene; V was cut back by 0 bases and J by 3 bases. DNA for the CDR3: TGTGCCTGTGACACCGTAAGGGGGATACCTTCAACTTGGGCCGATAAACTCATCTTT. This sequence encodes CACDTVRGIPSTWADKLIF.

This clone was counted between two and nine times. Only one base separates this from a far larger clonotype, so it likely reflects a read error. Other nucleotide sequences in the sample specify the same CDR3. This chain connects TRDV2 to TRDJ2, with TRDD3 matching 11 bases. Germline lookup yields CDR1 GEAIGNYY and CDR2 EKD. The CDR3 is 15 residues long. The DNA of the CDR3 is TGCGCCTGTGACACCGCTGGGGGATACAGAGCACAACTCTTCTTT. This codes for CACDTAGGYRAQLFF.

This clone occurred a few times. The rearrangement joins TRDV2 to TRDJ1, with TRDD3 identical over 10 bases. The V gene end was trimmed by 0 bases and the J gene end by 2 bases; junction bases not matched to a gene: 8. Germline values: CDR1 GEAIGNYY, CDR2 EKD. CDR3 length: 17 amino acids. The CDR3 here is CACDTLTGGSRTDKLIF. CDR3 DNA: TGTGCCTGTGACACCCTAACTGGGGGATCCCGAACCGATAAACTCATCTTT.

This clone showed up just a few times. This may stem from a read error, because a much larger clone lies one nucleotide away. V gene TRDV2 combines with J gene TRDJ1; D not certain. Germline assignment: CDR1 GEAIGNYY and CDR2 EKD. V lost 0 bases and J lost 0, with 16 bases in between. The CDR3 spans 17 residues. This CDR3 reads CACDTVRVPVYTDKLIF. In DNA form, the CDR3 reads TGTGCCTGTGACACCGTTCGCGTACCCGTGTACACCGATAAACTCATCTTT.

This clone ranks as medium-sized. The CDR3 protein is CACDYVRRTGDKLIF. CDR3 coding DNA: TGTGCCTGTGACTATGTACGGAGAACGGGCGATAAACTCATCTTT. The chain recombines TRDV2 with TRDJ1; no firm D call. V was trimmed by 3 bases and J by 4 bases, leaving 17 bases between them. In germline, CDR1 is GEAIGNYY, CDR2 EKD. The CDR3 is made up of 15 amino acids.

A note on this clone: The TCRdb protein comes from a much larger clone and disagrees with this DNA's translation at residue 8, likely due to a read error; the protein given here is derived from the DNA. V gene TRDV2 combines with J gene TRDJ1; 8 bases agree with TRDD3. V lost 3 bases and J lost 1; bases outside the gene matches: 15. The CDR3 consists of 18 residues. Germline V CDR1 and CDR2: GEAIGNYY, EKD. CDR3: CACDRLGATQALTDKLIF. CDR3 coding DNA: TGTGCCTGTGACCGACTGGGGGCTACGCAAGCCCTCACCGATAAACTCATCTTT.

In the case of this clone: A single base is all that separates this from a far larger clone, so a read error is likely. In the same sample, other DNA sequences code for this CDR3. The V call is TRDV2, the J call TRDJ3; 7 bases fit TRDD3. CDR1 and CDR2 from the germline V gene are GEAIGNYY and EKD. V shed 0 bases, J shed 10 bases, and the junction held 20 bases outside the gene matches. There are 20 residues in the CDR3. The CDR3 bases are TGTGCCTGTGACACCTTGGATACGACGGGTCGACGAGACGGAACCCGACAGATGTTTTTC. Its protein is CACDTLDTTGRRDGTRQMFF.

This clone showed up just a few times. TCRdb's protein for this DNA is that of a much larger clone and differs from the translation at residue 7, likely a read error; the protein shown is the DNA translation. V is TRDV2 and J is TRDJ1; TRDD3 matches 10 bases. J gave up 1 base and V 0 bases, and 10 bases lay outside the gene matches. This CDR3 region has 18 residues. Germline lookup yields CDR1 GEAIGNYY and CDR2 EKD. The CDR3 region has the DNA TGTGCCTGTGACACCCTCCGCCGTACTGGGGGATCCACCGATAAACTCATCTTT. It is translated as CACDTLRRTGGSTDKLIF.

Concerning this clone: This could be a read error, since a much larger clone is one nucleotide away. Other DNA sequences in the same sample also yield this CDR3. V gene TRDV2 combines with J gene TRDJ1; D gene ambiguous. This CDR3 spans 17 amino acids. Per germline, CDR1 GEAIGNYY and CDR2 EKD. With 3 bases removed from V and 0 bases from J, the gap between germline ends came to 19 bases. The CDR3 is CACDPLTRGSNTDKLIF. CDR3 in DNA: TGTGCCTGTGACCCTCTAACCCGAGGGTCGAACACCGATAAACTCATCTTT.

This clone has a handful of counts. TCRdb's protein, taken from a much larger clone, differs from this DNA's translation at residue 9, likely owing to a read error; the protein displayed comes from the DNA. V is TRDV2 and J is TRDJ1, with a possible D match to TRDD3 (5 bases). Germline V lookup: CDR1 GEAIGNYY, CDR2 EKD. The V end lost 3 bases, the J end lost 0 bases, and 28 bases lay between the germline ends. The CDR3 runs 20 residues. CDR3 sequence reads: CACDSLASSDTVPYTDKLIF. CDR3 DNA: TGTGCCTGTGACTCCCTTGCGTCTAGCGATACAGTCCCCTACACCGATAAACTCATCTTT.

This clone was seen many times. A far larger clone is off by one base, so a read error is likely. This chain joins TRDV2 and TRDJ1, with a tentative D call TRDD3 (6 bases). CDR3 length: 16 residues. Trimming shortened V by 2 bases and J by 0 bases, and 15 bases separated the two germline ends. Germline V gene sequence: CDR1 GEAIGNYY, CDR2 EKD. CDR3 sequence (DNA): TGTGCCTGTGACAAGTTGGGGGCTACGAACACCGATAAACTCATCTTT. Translation gives CACDKLGATNTDKLIF.

As for this clone: A far larger clone is one nucleotide away, so this likely arose from a read error. The sample contains more than one DNA sequence encoding this CDR3. V usage is TRDV2 and J usage is TRDJ1; no firm D call. Germline CDR1 is GEAIGNYY and CDR2 is EKD. The V end was cut by 1 base, the J end by 0 bases, with 20 bases between. There are 18 residues in the CDR3. The CDR3 protein is CACDTAARTLANTDKLIF. Written as DNA, the CDR3 is TGTGCCTGTGACACTGCCGCCCGGACCCTCGCAAACACCGATAAACTCATCTTT.

The sample holds a few counts of this clone. The listed TCRdb protein conflicts with the DNA translation at residue 8, and the protein shown is translated directly from the DNA. The rearrangement joins TRDV2 to TRDJ3; D perhaps matches TRDD3 (5 bases). Deletions cut 0 bases from V and 0 bases from J, with 26 bases between. This CDR3 comprises 23 residues. Germline CDR1 GEAIGNYY, CDR2 EKD. As DNA, the CDR3 is TGTGCCTGTGACACCTACTATGCGCATTCCCAAAGGGGAATCTCCTGGGACACCCGACAGATGTTTTTC. As protein: CACDTYYAHSQRGISWDTRQMFF.